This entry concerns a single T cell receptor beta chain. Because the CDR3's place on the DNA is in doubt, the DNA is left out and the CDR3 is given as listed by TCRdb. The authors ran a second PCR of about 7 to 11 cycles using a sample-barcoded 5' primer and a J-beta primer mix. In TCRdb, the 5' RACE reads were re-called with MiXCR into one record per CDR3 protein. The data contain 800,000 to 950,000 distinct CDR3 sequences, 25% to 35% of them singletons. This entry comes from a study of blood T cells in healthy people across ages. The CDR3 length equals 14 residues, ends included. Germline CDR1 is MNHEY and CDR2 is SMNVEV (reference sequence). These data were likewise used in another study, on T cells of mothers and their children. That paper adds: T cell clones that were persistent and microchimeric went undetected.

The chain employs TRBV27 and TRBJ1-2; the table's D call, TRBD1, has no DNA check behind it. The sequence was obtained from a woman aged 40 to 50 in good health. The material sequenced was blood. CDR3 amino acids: CASSFGAGAGGYTF.